These 23 T cell receptor beta chains originate from one sample sequenced in a study of shared clonotypes between healthy human individuals. Here immunoSEQ multiplex PCR was the method, and the copy in TCRdb shows in-frame clones only, minus some. Here the sample spans 500,000 to 700,000 clones, about 95% being singletons. CD45RO-negative, CCR7-selected cells formed the naive CD8 fraction, which excluded terminally differentiated effector memory CD45RA+ cells. Sequenced material: naive CD8+ T cells sorted from blood. These TCRs come from a woman aged 30 to 39 in good health.

This sequence joins TRBV28 and TRBJ2-7, with D possibly being TRBD2 (5 bases). The CDR3 runs 15 residues. Looked up from germline, CDR1 is MDHEN and CDR2 is SYDVKM. Between the trimmed V and J ends, which lost 3 bases and 0 bases, there was a span of 12 bases. CDR3 protein: CASSFGRRSSYEQYF. CDR3 nucleotides: TGTGCCAGCAGTTTTGGGCGGAGGAGCTCCTACGAGCAGTACTTC.

This chain joins TRBV28 and TRBJ2-1; 10 nucleotides line up with TRBD1. Germline V gives CDR1 MDHEN, CDR2 SYDVKM. This CDR3 region has 16 residues. Trimming took 2 bases from V and 3 from J; bases not matched to a gene: 4. CDR3 sequence (DNA): TGTGCCAGCAGTTTAAGGACAGGGGGGTTCTACAATGAGCAGTTCTTC. Its protein is CASSLRTGGFYNEQFF.

J is TRBJ2-1 and V is TRBV28, with 8 bases that match TRBD2. Germline CDR1 is MDHEN and CDR2 is SYDVKM. The CDR3 loop spans 15 amino acids. Losses at the gene ends were 5 bases for V and 0 bases for J; bases not matched to a gene: 3. The CDR3: CASSTGTSSYNEQFF. Written as DNA, the CDR3 is TGTGCCAGCAGTACCGGGACTAGCTCCTACAATGAGCAGTTCTTC.

This rearrangement joins TRBV27 to TRBJ2-2; tentatively, D is TRBD1 (5 bases). V was shortened by 2 bases and J by 6 bases, with 10 bases between the two germline ends. The CDR3 is 14 residues long. CDR1 is MNHEY and CDR2 is SMNVEV in the germline V gene (reference sequence). CDR3 protein: CASSLGAPAGELFF. CDR3 in DNA: TGTGCCAGCAGTTTAGGGGCCCCCGCCGGGGAGCTGTTTTTT.

The chain joins TRBV4-1 to TRBJ2-1; D may be TRBD2 (5 bases). Germline-derived CDR1 and CDR2 are MGHRA and YSYEKL. The V end was cut by 9 bases, the J end by 4 bases, with 16 bases between. CDR3 length equals 14 residues. The CDR3 DNA follows: TGCGCCAGGAGACCGGGAAGATTTTACAATGAGCAGTTCTTC. Protein: CARRPGRFYNEQFF.

This clone was seen a single time. CDR3: CASSLAGLAGDTQYF. DNA for the CDR3: TGTGCCAGCAGCCTGGCGGGCCTAGCGGGAGATACGCAGTATTTT. The chain joins TRBV5-5 to TRBJ2-3, with 8 bases that match TRBD2. The germline gives CDR1 SGHKS, CDR2 YYEKEE (reference sequence). CDR3 length: 15 residues. V shed 4 bases and J 5 bases; nucleotides not matched to a gene: 9.

J is TRBJ1-2 and V is TRBV7-2; 9 bases line up with TRBD1. CDR3 length: 18 amino acids. Losses at the gene ends were 1 base for V and 6 bases for J; bases not matched to a gene: 15. Per the germline V gene, CDR1 is SGHTA and CDR2 is FQGNSA. The CDR3 here is CASSLEVGTGYILDGYTF. Written as DNA, the CDR3 is TGTGCCAGCAGCTTAGAGGTGGGGACAGGGTACATTCTGGATGGCTACACCTTC.

This chain joins TRBV4-1 and TRBJ2-1; possible D gene TRBD1, 6 bases. V lost 0 bases and J 3 bases, leaving 9 bases between the germline ends. The CDR3 has 15 residues. Germline V gene lookup returns CDR1 MGHRA and CDR2 YSYEKL. CDR3 in amino acids: CASSQEGGHYNEQFF. The CDR3, as DNA: TGCGCCAGCAGCCAAGAAGGGGGACACTACAATGAGCAGTTCTTC.

The chain couples TRBV11-1 to TRBJ2-7; 7 bases agree with TRBD2. Germline V gene sequence: CDR1 SGHAT, CDR2 FQDESV (reference sequence). The junction had 5 bases not matched to a gene; V was cut back by 0 bases and J by 0 bases. CDR3 length: 16 residues. CDR3 DNA: TGTGCCAGCAGCTTAGCCGCAGGCGGGGGCTCCTACGAGCAGTACTTC. It encodes CASSLAAGGGSYEQYF.

The chain employs TRBV27 and TRBJ1-2; the D gene is possibly TRBD1 (6 bases). The CDR3 extends over 18 amino acids. V shed 3 bases and J shed 7 bases, with 27 bases lying between them. The germline CDR1 and CDR2 sequences are MNHEY and SMNVEV (reference sequence). The CDR3 coding sequence is TGTGCCAGCAGTTTTAATTTGATGCCGAGGACAGCCAGGGGTGGCTACACCTTC. Translated, it gives CASSFNLMPRTARGGYTF.

The V call is TRBV7-3, the J call TRBJ2-1; the D gene is possibly TRBD2 (5 bases). Trimming removed 2 bases at V and 8 bases at J, with 16 bases between. CDR3 size: 15 residues. Per germline, CDR1 SGHTA and CDR2 FQGTGA. The CDR3 nucleotides are TGTGCCAGCAGCTTAGTAGCGTCGCGGATGGATGAGCAGTTCTTC. Amino acids: CASSLVASRMDEQFF.

The CDR3 protein is CARASTGDSNQPQHF. CDR3 in DNA: TGTGCCAGAGCCTCGACAGGGGATAGCAATCAGCCCCAGCATTTT. This chain joins TRBV5-3 and TRBJ1-5, with TRBD1 matching 8 bases. TRBV5-3 is an ORF; its function is uncertain. The CDR3 totals 15 residues. Germline trimming cut 7 bases from V and 0 bases from J; bases unmatched to any gene: 6.

The gene calls are TRBV28 and TRBJ1-2; tentatively, D is TRBD1 (6 bases). From germline, CDR1 is MDHEN and CDR2 SYDVKM. This CDR3 spans 13 amino acids. The V end was cut by 2 bases, the J end by 10 bases, with 14 bases between. In nucleotides, the CDR3 is TGTGCCAGCAGTTTAGGAGGGGGGAGGGACTACACCTTC. It is translated as CASSLGGGRDYTF.

This chain connects TRBV7-8 to TRBJ1-1; the D is unclear. V was clipped by 4 bases and J by 0 bases, with 12 bases between them. The germline CDR1 and CDR2 sequences are SGHVS and FQNEAQ. This CDR3 contains 15 residues. The CDR3 protein is CASSWPGRMNTEAFF. The CDR3 DNA reads TGTGCCAGCAGCTGGCCGGGGAGGATGAACACTGAAGCTTTCTTT.

This chain uses TRBV28 with TRBJ2-3, with D unclear. With 3 bases removed from V and 0 bases from J, the gap between germline ends came to 16 bases. Looked up from germline, CDR1 is MDHEN and CDR2 is SYDVKM. The CDR3 has 17 amino acids. The chain's CDR3 is CASSFRVTVLSTDTQYF. For the CDR3, the DNA is TGTGCCAGCAGTTTCCGGGTAACGGTTCTAAGCACAGATACGCAGTATTTT.

V is TRBV5-4 and J is TRBJ2-1; D is ambiguous. V was shortened by 4 bases and J by 9 bases, with 8 bases between the two germline ends. The germline V gene has CDR1 SGHNT and CDR2 YYREEE (reference sequence). The CDR3 runs 11 residues. CDR3 residues: CASSSPSEQFF. CDR3 in DNA: TGTGCCAGCAGCAGCCCCAGTGAGCAGTTCTTC.

Only a few counts were recorded for this clone. This chain joins TRBV19 and TRBJ1-2; a possible D gene is TRBD1 (5 bases). Germline V gene lookup returns CDR1 LNHDA and CDR2 SQIVND (reference sequence). This CDR3 comprises 12 residues. V was pared by 6 bases and J by 8 bases, with 13 bases between. Written as DNA, the CDR3 is TGTGCCAGTAGAGACAGCCCGGAGGGCTACACCTTC. Amino acids: CASRDSPEGYTF. The full variable domain, its missing parts supplied by reference TRBV19 and TRBJ1-2, is DGGITQSPKYLFRKEGQNVTLSCEQNLNHDAMYWYRQDPGQGLRLIYYSQIVNDFQKGDIAEGYSVSREKKESFPLTVTSAQKNPTAFYLCASRDSPEGYTFGSGTRLTVV.

V and J are TRBV18 and TRBJ1-2; 7 positions match TRBD1. CDR1 and CDR2 (germline): KGHSH, LQKENI. This CDR3 is built from 17 residues. J lost 0 bases, V lost 0 bases, and 7 bases had no gene match. In DNA, the CDR3 is TGTGCCAGCTCACCACCAGGGAGGGGGCGAGCTAACTATGGCTACACCTTC. Its protein product is CASSPPGRGRANYGYTF.

CDR3 sequence (DNA): TGTGCCAGCAGCTTAGACGCACTGAAAGGGAGAACAGATACGCAGTATTTT. This sequence encodes CASSLDALKGRTDTQYF. The genes are TRBV11-3 and TRBJ2-3; tentative D call: TRBD2 (5 bases). Germline values: CDR1 SGHNT, CDR2 YENEEA. The length of the CDR3 is 17 residues. Trimming took 0 bases from V and 3 from J, leaving 16 bases between them.

This chain joins TRBV7-3 and TRBJ2-7, with D tentatively TRBD1 or TRBD2 (6 bases each). This CDR3 is built from 15 residues. Germline CDR1 and CDR2: SGHTA and FQGTGA. V was pared by 1 base and J by 0 bases, with 10 bases between. CDR3: CASSLIGGTSYEQYF. DNA for the CDR3: TGTGCCAGCAGCTTAATAGGGGGGACCTCCTACGAGCAGTACTTC.

In its sample, this clone was seen once. The rearrangement joins TRBV10-3 to TRBJ2-1; D might be TRBD1 (6 bases). With 0 bases removed from V and 9 bases from J, the gap between germline ends came to 15 bases. CDR1 ENHRY and CDR2 SYGVKD come from the germline V gene. This CDR3 region has 15 residues. As DNA, the CDR3 is TGTGCCATCAGTGAGTCGGGGGCCCCGCCGCCTGAGCAGTTCTTC. Translation gives CAISESGAPPPEQFF.

The chain has TRBV27 and TRBJ2-3, with 9 bases aligning to TRBD2. Trimming cost V 5 bases and J 1 base; bases outside gene matches: 4. CDR1 is MNHEY, CDR2 SMNVEV, per germline (reference sequence). CDR3 length: 15 residues. The CDR3 here is CASSPVAGGTDTQYF. Written as DNA, the CDR3 is TGTGCCAGCAGTCCTGTAGCGGGGGGCACAGATACGCAGTATTTT.

Concerning this clone: Other nucleotide sequences from this sample produce the same CDR3. The chain combines TRBV28 with TRBJ2-7; D gene unclear. The CDR3 is made up of 14 amino acids. The V end was cut by 2 bases, the J end by 0 bases, with 8 bases between. Germline V gene data show CDR1 as MDHEN and CDR2 as SYDVKM. CDR3 DNA: TGTGCCAGCAGTTTAGTGGGAAACTCCTACGAGCAGTACTTC. It translates to CASSLVGNSYEQYF.